These 10 T cell receptor beta chains were all obtained from the same sample, sequenced in a study of hypomethylating agent response in myelodysplastic syndrome. Only in-frame clones appear in the TCRdb table, and some are missing; sequencing was by immunoSEQ multiplex PCR. The repertoire includes 4,500 or so clones, less than 85% of them detected once, and about 30% sits in the top ten. The sequences come from bone marrow, collected before or after starting hypomethylating agent treatment for myelodysplastic syndrome (not recorded which). The receptor source for this set is a human donor with myelodysplastic syndrome.

This chain connects TRBV6-6 to TRBJ1-1, with D unclear. V was cut by 4 bases and J by 1 base, with 7 bases left in between. The CDR3 is 13 residues long. Per the germline V gene, CDR1 is MNHNY and CDR2 is SVGAGI (reference sequence). The CDR3 protein is CASSWVPNTEAFF. Here the CDR3 DNA reads TGTGCCAGCAGTTGGGTCCCGAACACTGAAGCTTTCTTT.

The chain has TRBV5-4 and TRBJ1-1, with 10 positions matching TRBD1. The CDR3 contains 15 residues. V was pared by 4 bases and J by 1 base, with 4 bases of the junction left unmatched. Germline CDR1 and CDR2: SGHNT and YYREEE (reference sequence). CDR3 region: CASSPGQGGNTEAFF. CDR3 in DNA: TGTGCCAGCAGCCCAGGACAGGGGGGGAACACTGAAGCTTTCTTT.

The chain uses TRBV5-1 and TRBJ1-2, with D hard to call. Looked up from germline, CDR1 is SGHRS and CDR2 is YFSETQ. The CDR3 spans 14 residues. V lost 0 bases and J 3 bases, leaving 9 bases between the germline ends. The CDR3 bases are TGCGCCAGCAGCTTGGACAGTGGGGACTATGGCTACACCTTC. Translating gives CASSLDSGDYGYTF. Together with reference TRBV5-1 and TRBJ1-2, the CDR3 gives the full variable domain: KAGVTQTPRYLIKTRGQQVTLSCSPISGHRSVSWYQQTPGQGLQFLFEYFSETQRNKGNFPGRFSGRQFSNSRSEMNVSTLELGDSALYLCASSLDSGDYGYTFGSGTRLTVV.

This clone was recorded only once. The chain is built from TRBV4-1 and TRBJ2-7, with TRBD2 matching over 11 bases. With 0 bases clipped from V and 6 bases from J, the junction kept 7 bases outside the gene matches. The CDR3 has 16 amino acids. Germline V CDR1 and CDR2: MGHRA, YSYEKL. CDR3 in DNA: TGCGCCAGCAGCCAAGATACTAGCGGGAGTTCTCGCGAGCAGTACTTC. As protein: CASSQDTSGSSREQYF.

This chain joins TRBV5-6 and TRBJ1-5, with a tentative D call TRBD1 (5 bases). CDR1 SGHDT and CDR2 YYEEEE come from the germline V gene. V was clipped by 0 bases and J by 6 bases, with 13 bases between them. The CDR3 consists of 15 residues. The CDR3 region is CASSLGPREVQPQHF. For the CDR3, the DNA is TGTGCCAGCAGCTTGGGTCCCAGGGAGGTTCAGCCCCAGCATTTT.

By proportion, this clone is large. The rearrangement uses TRBV7-9 and TRBJ2-1; 9 nucleotides agree with TRBD2. The CDR3 runs to 15 residues. V was pared by 5 bases and J by 6 bases, with 8 bases of the junction left unmatched. Germline V lookup: CDR1 SEHNR, CDR2 FQNEAQ (reference sequence). The CDR3 DNA reads as TGTGCCAGCAGCCCTTATGCGGGAGGGCCCAATGAGCAGTTCTTC. Translating it yields CASSPYAGGPNEQFF.

The gene calls are TRBV11-3 and TRBJ2-1; TRBD2 might be the D (7 bases). Germline CDR1 is SGHNT and CDR2 is YENEEA. Trimming took 4 bases from V and 6 from J, leaving 16 bases between them. CDR3 size: 15 residues. This chain's CDR3 is CASSSWTRGGNEQFF. The CDR3 bases are TGTGCCAGCAGCTCCTGGACTAGGGGGGGCAATGAGCAGTTCTTC.

The chain recombines TRBV11-2 with TRBJ1-2; TRBD1 might be the D (5 bases). V was clipped by 1 base and J by 6 bases, with 9 bases between them. The CDR3 is 13 amino acids. Germline CDR1 SGHAT, CDR2 FQNNGV. CDR3 sequence (DNA): TGTGCCAGCAGCTTAGCAGGGAACGATGGCTACACCTTC. It specifies CASSLAGNDGYTF.

V is TRBV7-2 and J is TRBJ2-2, with D tentatively TRBD2 (6 bases). Per germline, CDR1 SGHTA and CDR2 FQGNSA. The length of the CDR3 is 13 residues. Trimming removed 6 bases at V and 4 bases at J, with 9 bases between. The chain's CDR3 is CASRETSTGELFF. CDR3 in DNA: TGTGCCAGCAGAGAGACTAGCACCGGGGAGCTGTTTTTT.

The chain has TRBV6-5 and TRBJ2-1; D is undetermined. The CDR3 totals 13 residues. From germline, CDR1 is MNHEY and CDR2 SVGAGI. Deletions cut 7 bases from V and 5 bases from J, with 12 bases between. This CDR3 is CASKSNWNNEQFF. CDR3 DNA: TGTGCCAGCAAGAGCAACTGGAACAATGAGCAGTTCTTC.